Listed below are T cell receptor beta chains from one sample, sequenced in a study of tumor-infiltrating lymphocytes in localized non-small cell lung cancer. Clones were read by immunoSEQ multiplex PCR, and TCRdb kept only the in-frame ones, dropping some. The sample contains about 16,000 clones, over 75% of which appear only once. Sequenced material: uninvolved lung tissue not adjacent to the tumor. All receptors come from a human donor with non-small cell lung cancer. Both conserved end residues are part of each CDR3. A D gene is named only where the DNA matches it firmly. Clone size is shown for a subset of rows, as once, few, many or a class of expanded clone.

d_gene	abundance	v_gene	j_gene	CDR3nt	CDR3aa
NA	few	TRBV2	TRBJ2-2	TGTGCCAGCACCTGGACAAGGGGGAACACCGGGGAGCTGTTTTTT	CASTWTRGNTGELFF
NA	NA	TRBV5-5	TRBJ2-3	TGTGCCAGCAGCTTAGGAGCACCACCAGATACGCAGTATTTT	CASSLGAPPDTQYF
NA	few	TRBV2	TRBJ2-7	TGTGCCAGCAGTGACTACGAGCAGTACTTC	CASSDYEQYF
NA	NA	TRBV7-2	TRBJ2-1	TGTGCCAGCAGCTTAGTTGCGAGCTCCTACAATGAGCAGTTCTTC	CASSLVASSYNEQFF
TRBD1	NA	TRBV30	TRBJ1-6	TGTGCCTGGCTGGGACAGGGGAACTCACCCCTCCACTTT	CAWLGQGNSPLHF
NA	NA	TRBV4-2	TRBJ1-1	TGTGCCAGCAGCCGAACATCCCTCGGGGGGCAGGAAGCTTTCTTT	CASSRTSLGGQEAFF
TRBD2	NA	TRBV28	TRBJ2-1	TGTGCCAGCACTGCCGGGAGGGTTATGAATGAGCAGTTCTTC	CASTAGRVMNEQFF
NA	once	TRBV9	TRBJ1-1	TGTGCCAGCACCCCTCTTACACTGAACACTGAAGCTTTCTTT	CASTPLTLNTEAFF
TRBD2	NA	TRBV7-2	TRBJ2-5	TGTGCCAGCAGCTTAGGTGGCGGGAGGTCTGGAGAGACCCAGTACTTC	CASSLGGGRSGETQYF
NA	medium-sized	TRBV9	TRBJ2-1	TGTGCCAGCAGCCCAGGGGTGGTAACCTACAATGAGCAGTTCTTC	CASSPGVVTYNEQFF
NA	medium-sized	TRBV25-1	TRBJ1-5	TGTGCCAGCAGGTCCCCTTCGGGGAGACATCAGCCCCAGCATTTT	CASRSPSGRHQPQHF
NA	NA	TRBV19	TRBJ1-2	TGTGCCAGTAGTATATTTGGGATCGGTGGCTACACCTTC	CASSIFGIGGYTF
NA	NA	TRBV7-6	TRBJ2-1	TGTGCCAGCAGCTTAGATAGATCTTTTGGTTATGAGCAGTTCTTC	CASSLDRSFGYEQFF
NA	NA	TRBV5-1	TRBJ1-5	TGCGCCAGCAGCTTGGCAGGGGGCAATCAGCCCCAGCATTTT	CASSLAGGNQPQHF
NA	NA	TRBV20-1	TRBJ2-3	TGCAGTGCAGGCTGGGGAGATACGCAGTATTTT	CSAGWGDTQYF
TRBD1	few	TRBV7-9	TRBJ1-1	TGTGCCAGCAGCTTCCCAACAGGGGGCACTGAAGCTTTCTTT	CASSFPTGGTEAFF
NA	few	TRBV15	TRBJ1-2	TGTGCCACCAGCAATCTCGGCAGGGTCGATGGCTACACCTTC	CATSNLGRVDGYTF
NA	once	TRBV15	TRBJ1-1	TGTGCCACCAGCAGAGATATTGGGGTTAAGAACACTGAAGCTTTCTTT	CATSRDIGVKNTEAFF
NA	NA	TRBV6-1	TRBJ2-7	TGTGCCAGCAGTGCGCTAAGCGGTCCCTACGAGCAGTACTTC	CASSALSGPYEQYF
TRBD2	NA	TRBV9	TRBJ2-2	TGTGCCAGCAGCGTAGGAATAGCGGGAGGGCCCCACGGGGAGCTGTTTTTT	CASSVGIAGGPHGELFF
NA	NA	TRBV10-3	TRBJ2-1	TGTGCCATCAGTGAGTTAGCTGGTGGATACAATGAGCAGTTCTTC	CAISELAGGYNEQFF
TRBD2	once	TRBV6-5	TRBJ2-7	TGTGCCAGCAGTTACTCTAGCGGGAGCTCCTACGAGCAGTACTTC	CASSYSSGSSYEQYF
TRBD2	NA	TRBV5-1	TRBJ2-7	TGCGCCAGCAGCTCGGGGGGAGCCTACGAGCAGTACTTC	CASSSGGAYEQYF
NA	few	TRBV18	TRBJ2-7	TGTGCCAGCTCCGTACTAGTATCTGGCGAGCAGTACTTC	CASSVLVSGEQYF
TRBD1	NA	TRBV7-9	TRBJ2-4	TGTGCCAGCAGCTTGCTGGGACAGGGGAAGAAAAACATTCAGTACTTC	CASSLLGQGKKNIQYF
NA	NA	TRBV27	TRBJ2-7	TGTGCCAGCAGTTTTAAGGCAGGGGTGTACGACGAGCAGTACTTC	CASSFKAGVYDEQYF
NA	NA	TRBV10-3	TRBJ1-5	TGTGCCATCAGTGACTCGACAGCCCTTAATCAGCCCCAGCATTTT	CAISDSTALNQPQHF
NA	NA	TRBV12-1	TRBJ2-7	TGTGCCAGCAGCCCCTTCACGGGAGGGCCAGGAAGGTTCCAGCAGTACTTC	CASSPFTGGPGRFQQYF
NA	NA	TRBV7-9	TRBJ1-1	TGTGCCAGCAGCTTAGGAAGGGCCCGGGGGGTTGAAGCTTTCTTT	CASSLGRARGVEAFF
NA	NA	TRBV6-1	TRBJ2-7	TGTGCCAGCAGTGAGAATCAAGGGGGACCCTACGAGCAGTACTTC	CASSENQGGPYEQYF
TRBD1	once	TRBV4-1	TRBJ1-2	TGCGCCAGCAGTTACCGGGACAGGGATAAGGGCTACACCTTC	CASSYRDRDKGYTF
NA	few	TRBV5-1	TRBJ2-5	TGCGCCAGCAGCTTGGGGCTCCAAGAGACCCAGTACTTC	CASSLGLQETQYF
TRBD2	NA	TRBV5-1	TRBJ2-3	TGCGCCAGCAGCTTGAGGGCTAGCGGCAACGGACCAGATACGCAGTATTTT	CASSLRASGNGPDTQYF
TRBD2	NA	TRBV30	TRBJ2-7	TGTGCCTGGACTCTAGCGGGATACGAGCAGTACTTC	CAWTLAGYEQYF
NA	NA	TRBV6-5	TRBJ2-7	TGTGCCAGCAGCCCCATCGGGAGTACCTACGAGCAGTACTTC	CASSPIGSTYEQYF
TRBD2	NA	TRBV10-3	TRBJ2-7	TGTGCCATCAGTGACAGCGGGGCCCGACGGGTCTACGAGCAGTACTTC	CAISDSGARRVYEQYF
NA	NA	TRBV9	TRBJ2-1	TGTGCCAGCAGCTTCCGGGACAATTTCGATGAGCAGTTCTTC	CASSFRDNFDEQFF
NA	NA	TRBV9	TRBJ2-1	TGTGCCAGCAGCCATAGACTCGACTACAATTACAATGAGCAGTTCTTC	CASSHRLDYNYNEQFF
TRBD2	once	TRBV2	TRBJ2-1	TGTGCCAGCACAGGAACTAGCGACTACAATGAGCAGTTCTTC	CASTGTSDYNEQFF
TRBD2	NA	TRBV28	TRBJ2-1	TGTGCCAGCATCCCGGGAGGTAGCTACAATGAGCAGTTCTTC	CASIPGGSYNEQFF
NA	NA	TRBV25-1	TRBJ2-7	TGTGCCAGCAGTGACCCGAGCTCCTACGAGCAGTACTTC	CASSDPSSYEQYF
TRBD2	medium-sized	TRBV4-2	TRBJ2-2	TGTGCCAGCAGCAAAGGACTAGAGCCCGGGGAGCTGTTTTTT	CASSKGLEPGELFF
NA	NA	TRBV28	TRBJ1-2	TGTGCCAGCAGTTTGGTTTTTGGGGGAGGCCATGGCTACACCTTC	CASSLVFGGGHGYTF
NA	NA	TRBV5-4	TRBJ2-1	TGTGCCAGCAGCCCGACGGGGGATACCTACAATGAGCAGTTCTTC	CASSPTGDTYNEQFF
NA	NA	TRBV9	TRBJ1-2	TGTGCCAGCAGCGTAGTCACCGGGAACTATGGCTACACCTTC	CASSVVTGNYGYTF
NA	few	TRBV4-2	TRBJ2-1	TGTGCCAGCAGCCGCAAAGACAGTTACAATGAGCAGTTCTTC	CASSRKDSYNEQFF
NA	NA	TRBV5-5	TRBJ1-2	TGTGCCAGCAGCTTGGCTGGCAGATTCTATGGCTACACCTTC	CASSLAGRFYGYTF
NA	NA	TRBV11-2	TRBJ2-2	TGTGCCAGCAGCTTAGTGGATAACACCGGGGAGCTGTTTTTT	CASSLVDNTGELFF
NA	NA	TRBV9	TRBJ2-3	TGTGCCAGCAGCGTAGAGCGACTAGCAGATACGCAGTATTTT	CASSVERLADTQYF
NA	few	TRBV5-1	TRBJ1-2	TGCGCCAGCAGCTTGGTGGCAGGGGCTAACTATGGCTACACCTTC	CASSLVAGANYGYTF
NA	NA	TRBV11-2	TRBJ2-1	TGTGCCAGCAGCTTAGAAGGGAACTCCTACAATGAGCAGTTCTTC	CASSLEGNSYNEQFF
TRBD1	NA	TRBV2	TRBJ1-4	TGTGCCAGCAGTGACAGGGGGAGCTCTAATGAAAAACTGTTTTTT	CASSDRGSSNEKLFF
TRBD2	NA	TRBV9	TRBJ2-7	TGTGCCAGCAGCGTAGACGGACTAGCATCAGGGCAGCAGTACTTC	CASSVDGLASGQQYF
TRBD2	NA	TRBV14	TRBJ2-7	TGTGCCAGCAGCCAAGATTGGTCCAGCGGGAGTTACGAGCAGTACTTC	CASSQDWSSGSYEQYF
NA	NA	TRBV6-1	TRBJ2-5	TGTGCCAGCAGTGAGCGAAGGACCGTCGGGCAAGAGACCCAGTACTTC	CASSERRTVGQETQYF
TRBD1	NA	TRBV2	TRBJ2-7	TGTGCCAGCAGCGGGACAGGGTTGGGGGAGCAGTACTTC	CASSGTGLGEQYF
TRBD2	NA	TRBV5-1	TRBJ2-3	TGCGCCAGCAGCCTCTCACTAGCGGGAGCGGCAGATACGCAGTATTTT	CASSLSLAGAADTQYF